This T cell receptor beta chain was sequenced for a study of molecular identifiers for immune sequencing clone quantification. Whole-study findings and limits: Highly expanded clones may be undercounted when identical TCR molecules share barcodes. The share of molecules held by clones above 20 RNA copies was over 99% in effector cells and under 1% in naive cells.

CDR1 and CDR2 (germline): SGHTA, FQGNSA. The CDR3 contains 15 residues. With regard to this clonotype: Its antigen is unidentified. A read error may be the cause here, since a much bigger clone is one base away.

TCRdb re-derived calls from the PCR reads in MiXCR, one entry per CDR3 protein. The sample shows a few hundred thousand distinct CDR3 sequences, roughly 24% of them seen only once. The sample was naive CD8+ T cells from blood, with Jurkat cell RNA spiked in. The subset denotes: FACS-sorted CD8+CD4-CCR7+CD45RA+ naive T cells. The sequence came from a human donor in good health. Some libraries in this study had Jurkat cell RNA spiked in. This chain links TRBV7-2 with TRBJ1-1; TRBD1 agrees at 7 bases. DNA of the CDR3: TGTGCCAGCAGCTTAGTGACAGGGTCAGTGACTGAAGTTTTCTTT. As protein: CASSLVTGSVTEVFF.